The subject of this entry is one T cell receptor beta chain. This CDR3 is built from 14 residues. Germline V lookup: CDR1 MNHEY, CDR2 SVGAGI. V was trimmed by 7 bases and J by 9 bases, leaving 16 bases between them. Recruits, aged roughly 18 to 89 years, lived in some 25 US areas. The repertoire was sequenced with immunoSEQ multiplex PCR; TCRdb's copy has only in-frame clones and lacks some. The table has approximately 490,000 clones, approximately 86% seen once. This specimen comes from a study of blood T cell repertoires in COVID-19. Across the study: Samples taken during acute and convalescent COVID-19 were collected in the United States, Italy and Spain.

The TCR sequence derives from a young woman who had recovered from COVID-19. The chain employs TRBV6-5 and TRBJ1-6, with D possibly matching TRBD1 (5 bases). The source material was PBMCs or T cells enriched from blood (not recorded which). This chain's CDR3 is CASTQDSEGSPLHF. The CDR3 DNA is TGTGCCAGCACCCAAGACAGTGAAGGTTCACCCCTCCACTTT.